This T cell receptor beta chain is drawn from a study of glioma-infiltrating T cells. Trimming removed 4 bases at V and 6 bases at J, with 15 bases between. The CDR3 runs to 15 residues. CDR1 is MGHRA, CDR2 YSYEKL, per germline. The iRepertoire nested amplicon-rescue multiplex PCR amplified TCR alpha and beta CDR3s from RNA. Tissue mRNA or PBMC total RNA, roughly 100-400 ng, went into one-step reverse transcription and amplification. TCRdb re-analysed the multiplex PCR reads in MiXCR, keeping a single row per CDR3 protein. This sample has approximately 90,000 distinct CDR3 sequences, with about a quarter found just once. General study results and limits: CDR3 overlap between tissue and blood was very small. Gliomas, especially low-grade, showed above-expected tissue-blood divergence; non-neoplastic patients showed below.

As concerns this clonotype: Its specificity is not known.

What was sequenced was glioma tissue, nonneoplastic brain tissue, or PBMCs (not recorded which). This TCR was recovered from a human donor with low-grade glioma or glioblastoma, undergoing nonglioma brain surgery, or in good health (not recorded which). The chain combines TRBV4-1 with TRBJ1-4; D perhaps matches TRBD1 (5 bases). The CDR3 reads CASSRDPGGDEKLFF. The CDR3 region has the DNA TGCGCCAGCAGCCGCGATCCCGGGGGTGATGAAAAACTGTTTTTT.